The 25 T cell receptor beta chains given below trace back to one sample, sequenced in a study of T cells after yellow fever vaccination (dated by TCRdb to the late 2010s). In light of the paper, this sample's treatment or condition label describes: live attenuated yellow fever vaccine strain. Receptors were amplified or captured by 5' RACE. TCRdb names Illumina NovaSeq 6000 as the instrument used. The raw public reads went through TCRdb reprocessing: fastp at Q25, MiXCR clone calling, in-frame beta chains kept. Merged by CDR3 protein, the rows form single entries marked with the most common genes and DNA. The table for this sample lists roughly 310,000 distinct CDR3 sequences; around 4% of them were counted only once. The ten top clones hold 23% of the sample. The sample here was PBMCs, taken on the day of the yellow fever booster vaccination. The receptor source for this set is a man between 18 and 35 years old who received the YFV17D yellow fever vaccine.

In this sample, this clonotype turned up a few times. V gene TRBV5-1 combines with J gene TRBJ1-1; D unclear. The germline V gene encodes CDR1 SGHRS and CDR2 YFSETQ. Between the trimmed V and J ends, which lost 0 bases and 0 bases, there was a span of 6 bases. The CDR3 runs 14 residues. The CDR3 DNA sequence: TGCGCCAGCAGCTTGGAAGTAATGAACACTGAAGCTTTCTTT. Protein sequence: CASSLEVMNTEAFF.

Many counts were recorded for this clonotype. J is TRBJ1-3 and V is TRBV11-2; tentative D call: TRBD1 (6 bases). CDR3 size: 18 residues. Germline V gene lookup returns CDR1 SGHAT and CDR2 FQNNGV. V lost 5 bases and J lost 2, with 22 bases in between. The CDR3 protein is CASSEGRTGLIAGNTIYF. Written as DNA, the CDR3 is TGTGCCAGCAGCGAAGGGCGAACAGGGTTAATTGCTGGAAACACCATATATTTT.

A few counts support this clonotype. This chain links TRBV5-1 with TRBJ2-7, with 12 bases aligning to TRBD2. J was trimmed by 0 bases and V by 2 bases; bases with no gene match: 12. There are 19 residues in the CDR3. Per germline, CDR1 SGHRS and CDR2 YFSETQ. Here the CDR3 reads CASSFRGSLAGGPSYEQYF. The CDR3 coding sequence is TGCGCCAGCAGCTTCCGTGGTTCTCTAGCGGGGGGGCCCTCCTACGAGCAGTACTTC.

The sample holds many counts of this clonotype. This chain connects TRBV7-6 to TRBJ2-3; D unresolved. Germline assignment: CDR1 SGHVS and CDR2 FNYEAQ. V lost 2 bases to trimming and J lost 3 bases, with 9 bases between them. CDR3 size: 14 residues. The CDR3 is CASSLYHGTDTQYF. The CDR3 nucleotides read TGTGCCAGCAGCTTATACCATGGGACAGATACGCAGTATTTT.

This clonotype was detected many times. Sequence at one end of the junction differs from germline and may be a read error. This rearrangement joins TRBV7-7 to TRBJ2-1; the match to TRBD2 covers 11 bases. Germline values: CDR1 SSHAT, CDR2 FNYEAQ (reference sequence). The CDR3 loop spans 15 amino acids. The CDR3 region is CASSTGTSGRTEQFF. The CDR3 DNA reads as TGTGCTAGCAGCACTGGGACTAGCGGACGCACTGAGCAGTTCTTC.

This clonotype was seen ten or more times. The genes are TRBV9 and TRBJ2-2, with 11 bases fitting TRBD2. Germline V gene lookup returns CDR1 SGDLS and CDR2 YYNGEE. V lost 4 bases to trimming and J lost 3 bases; unmatched junction nucleotides: 2. The CDR3 spans 15 residues. The CDR3 reads CASSLAGGYTGELFF. DNA of the CDR3: TGTGCCAGCAGCCTAGCGGGGGGCTACACCGGGGAGCTGTTTTTT. Complete variable domain (other parts from reference TRBV9 and TRBJ2-2): DSGVTQTPKHLITATGQRVTLRCSPRSGDLSVYWYQQSLDQGLQFLIQYYNGEERAKGNILERFSAQQFPDLHSELNLSSLELGDSALYFCASSLAGGYTGELFFGEGSRLTVL.

This clonotype was detected ten times or more. The V gene is TRBV20-1, the J gene TRBJ2-7; 9 bases fit TRBD2. This CDR3 is built from 14 residues. The junction had 3 bases not matched to a gene; V was cut back by 3 bases and J by 0 bases. Germline V gene sequence: CDR1 DFQATT, CDR2 SNEGSKA (reference sequence). CDR3 sequence: CSASLAGASYEQYV. CDR3 nucleotide sequence: TGCAGTGCTAGCTTAGCGGGAGCCTCCTACGAGCAGTACGTC.

This clonotype was found many times. The chain has TRBV5-6 and TRBJ2-1; no clear D gene. Germline lookup yields CDR1 SGHDT and CDR2 YYEEEE. The CDR3 has 16 residues. V was clipped by 2 bases and J by 3 bases, with 15 bases between them. The CDR3 loop is CASSFFVQSFYNEQFF. As DNA, the CDR3 is TGTGCCAGCAGCTTCTTCGTCCAGTCCTTCTACAATGAGCAGTTCTTC.

This clonotype appeared many times. The V call is TRBV12-3 or TRBV12-4, the J call TRBJ2-7; D is tentatively TRBD1 or TRBD2 (5 bases each). V lost 3 bases, J lost 6 bases, and 12 bases lay in between. CDR3 length: 13 amino acids. The chain's CDR3 is CASSFGARIEQYF. The DNA for the CDR3 is TGTGCCAGCAGTTTCGGGGCTAGGATCGAGCAGTACTTC.

This clonotype was observed at least ten times. The V call is TRBV6-5, the J call TRBJ1-5; D not certain. The CDR3 contains 15 residues. Per germline, CDR1 MNHEY and CDR2 SVGAGI. The V end was cut by 0 bases, the J end by 2 bases, with 8 bases between. Here the CDR3 reads CASSYSRSGNQPQHF. Here the CDR3 DNA reads TGTGCCAGCAGTTACTCGAGGAGCGGCAATCAGCCCCAGCATTTT.

This clonotype was detected ten times or more. This chain uses TRBV9 with TRBJ1-3; TRBD1 might be the D (5 bases). V lost 3 bases and J 2 bases, leaving 15 bases between the germline ends. CDR1 and CDR2 (germline): SGDLS, YYNGEE. The CDR3 is 16 amino acids. As DNA, the CDR3 is TGTGCCAGCAGCGCTGAGGCAGGGAACCCTGGAAACACCATATATTTT. Translating it yields CASSAEAGNPGNTIYF.

This clonotype was seen a handful of times. The chain employs TRBV5-6 and TRBJ1-5; D uncertain. The CDR3 is 13 residues long. The germline CDR1 and CDR2 sequences are SGHDT and YYEEEE. V was pared by 2 bases and J by 3 bases, with 6 bases between. The CDR3 is CASSFSLNQPQHF. The CDR3 DNA sequence: TGTGCCAGCAGCTTTTCTCTCAATCAGCCCCAGCATTTT. Combining the CDR3 with reference TRBV5-6 and TRBJ1-5 gives the whole variable domain DAGVTQSPTHLIKTRGQQVTLRCSPKSGHDTVSWYQQALGQGPQFIFQYYEEEERQRGNFPDRFSGHQFPNYSSELNVNALLLGDSALYLCASSFSLNQPQHFGDGTRLSIL.

The J gene is TRBJ1-4, the V gene TRBV5-1, with a possible D match to TRBD1 (6 bases). Germline V lookup: CDR1 SGHRS, CDR2 YFSETQ. The CDR3 runs to 15 residues. Between the trimmed V and J ends, which lost 4 bases and 4 bases, there was a span of 14 bases. CDR3 sequence reads: CASSKTAGVNEKLFF. CDR3 nucleotides: TGCGCCAGCAGCAAAACAGCAGGGGTTAATGAAAAACTGTTTTTT.

This clonotype was picked up a small number of times. The rearrangement uses TRBV2 and TRBJ2-2; 9 bases align to TRBD1. The CDR3 is 13 residues long. CDR1 and CDR2 from the germline V gene are SNHLY and FYNNEI. The junction had 4 bases not matched to a gene; V was cut back by 10 bases and J by 4 bases. CDR3 sequence (DNA): TGTGCCACCCAGACAGGGGGCACCGGGGAGCTGTTTTTT. Translation: CATQTGGTGELFF.

At least ten counts were recorded for this clonotype. The chain recombines TRBV29-1 with TRBJ2-3, with TRBD2 identical over 7 bases. CDR3 length: 14 residues. Germline values: CDR1 SQVTM, CDR2 ANQGSEA. V lost 1 base, J lost 8 bases, and 9 bases stayed unmatched. DNA for the CDR3: TGCAGCGTTGAAGCTGGGGGAGGGGCCCTTACGCAGTATTTT. Encoded protein: CSVEAGGGALTQYF.

This clonotype has a count of ten or more. The V call is TRBV4-1, the J call TRBJ2-2; possible D gene TRBD1, 5 bases. CDR3 length: 16 amino acids. The germline gives CDR1 MGHRA, CDR2 YSYEKL. The V end was cut by 3 bases, the J end by 4 bases, with 15 bases between. The CDR3 is CASSHRATGPTGELFF. The CDR3 region has the DNA TGCGCCAGCAGCCATAGGGCTACAGGACCCACCGGGGAGCTGTTTTTT.

This chain uses TRBV5-1 with TRBJ1-1; D may be TRBD1 (6 bases). Germline V gene lookup returns CDR1 SGHRS and CDR2 YFSETQ. Trimming left V 2 bases short and J 8 bases short, with 10 bases between. The CDR3 has 12 residues. The CDR3 sequence: CASSFAGEEAFF. The DNA for the CDR3 is TGCGCCAGCAGCTTCGCAGGGGAGGAAGCTTTCTTT.

The chain combines TRBV5-1 with TRBJ1-2; the D is unclear. Germline V CDR1 and CDR2: SGHRS, YFSETQ. V shed 2 bases and J shed 0 bases, with 8 bases lying between them. The CDR3 runs to 14 residues. The CDR3 spells CASSFRLANYGYTF. CDR3 nucleotides: TGCGCCAGCAGCTTCAGGTTAGCTAACTATGGCTACACCTTC. The variable domain in full, completed from reference TRBV5-1 and TRBJ1-2, reads KAGVTQTPRYLIKTRGQQVTLSCSPISGHRSVSWYQQTPGQGLQFLFEYFSETQRNKGNFPGRFSGRQFSNSRSEMNVSTLELGDSALYLCASSFRLANYGYTFGSGTRLTVV.

This clonotype has just a few counts. This CDR3 is CAISSYEADRLNYGYTF. Here the CDR3 DNA reads TGTGCCATCAGTTCTTATGAGGCCGACAGACTGAACTATGGCTACACCTTC. The chain employs TRBV10-3 and TRBJ1-2; a possible D gene is TRBD1 (5 bases). This CDR3 has 17 residues. V lost 5 bases, J lost 2 bases, and 21 bases lay in between. Germline CDR1 and CDR2: ENHRY and SYGVKD.

This clonotype was recorded at least ten times. The rearrangement links TRBV5-1 to TRBJ2-7; 9 bases fit TRBD1. This CDR3 comprises 17 residues. V lost 0 bases and J lost 5; bases outside the gene matches: 12. In germline, CDR1 is SGHRS, CDR2 YFSETQ. CDR3 in amino acids: CASSLATGGNQNNEQYF. The CDR3 bases are TGCGCCAGCAGCTTGGCGACAGGGGGGAACCAGAACAACGAGCAGTACTTC.

This clonotype was detected ten times or more. The chain recombines TRBV3-1 with TRBJ1-1; D gene uncertain. The CDR3 extends over 13 amino acids. The V and J ends lost 4 bases and 1 base respectively, with 7 bases between them. Looked up from germline, CDR1 is LGHDT and CDR2 is YNNKEL (reference sequence). CDR3 residues: CASSPPSNTEAFF. CDR3 in DNA: TGTGCCAGCAGCCCCCCATCGAACACTGAAGCTTTCTTT.

This clonotype was counted only a few times. This rearrangement joins TRBV21-1 to TRBJ2-7; no DNA check was done on the table's D call, TRBD1. TRBV21-1 is a pseudogene locus. The CDR3 loop spans 17 amino acids. This chain's CDR3 is CASSIAPFRDTFYEQYV. Here the CDR3 DNA reads TGTGCCAGCAGCATCGCACCGTTCCGGGACACCTTCTACGAGCAGTACGTC.

This clonotype was counted only a few times. The chain couples TRBV6-5 to TRBJ1-2; D ambiguous. The CDR3 is made up of 14 amino acids. Germline assignment: CDR1 MNHEY and CDR2 SVGAGI. Trimming cost V 5 bases and J 4 bases, with 14 bases left between them. CDR3 residues: CASSPRRAGYGYTF. DNA for the CDR3: TGTGCCAGCAGTCCCCGGCGGGCCGGCTATGGCTACACCTTC.

This clonotype was counted many times. The V gene is TRBV15, the J gene TRBJ2-3; 7 nucleotides align to TRBD2. CDR3 length: 14 amino acids. The ends lost 0 bases at V and 7 bases at J; junction bases unmatched: 4. Looked up from germline, CDR1 is LNHNV and CDR2 is YYDKDF (reference sequence). The CDR3 protein is CATSREQAGNTQYF. DNA of the CDR3: TGTGCCACCAGCAGAGAGCAAGCGGGGAATACGCAGTATTTT. The full variable domain, rest sourced from reference TRBV15 and TRBJ2-3, is DAMVIQNPRYQVTQFGKPVTLSCSQTLNHNVMYWYQQKSSQAPKLLFHYYDKDFNNEADTPDNFQSRRPNTSFCFLDIRSPGLGDTAMYLCATSREQAGNTQYFGPGTRLTVL.

There are many counts of this clonotype. The J gene is TRBJ2-3, the V gene TRBV20-1, with TRBD2 identical over 9 bases. CDR3 length equals 14 residues. Germline V lookup: CDR1 DFQATT, CDR2 SNEGSKA (reference sequence). J was trimmed by 2 bases and V by 4 bases; bases with no gene match: 4. The CDR3 bases are TGCAGTGCTATAGCGGGGGACAACACAGATACGCAGTATTTT. Residues: CSAIAGDNTDTQYF.